This T cell receptor (beta chain) came from a study of blood T cell repertoires in COVID-19. On the study more broadly: PBMCs, B-cell-depleted T cells, or T cells provided the cDNA or gDNA that made up the material.

Under the authors' procedure: The authors estimated nucleated cell counts from reference gene primer amplification. Measured with immunoSEQ multiplex PCR; TCRdb has only the in-frame clones, and not every one. Clone size and the V and J calls come from that table; the DNA yielded D and trimming. The sample lists under 300,000 clones, around 88% occurring once. Participants spanned ages 18 to 89 years and resided in roughly 22 US areas. Assignments of participants to cohorts depended upon their own reported clinical history. The specimen sequenced was PBMCs or T cells enriched from blood (not recorded which). The receptor's source is a woman aged 35 to 49 with acute COVID-19.

The CDR3 here is CASSLRTLSSTDTQYF. In DNA, the CDR3 is TGTGCCAGCAGCCTAAGGACATTGTCTAGCACAGATACGCAGTATTTT. The J gene is TRBJ2-3, the V gene TRBV7-2; D might be TRBD1 (5 bases). The CDR3 runs to 16 residues. Trimming took off 5 bases at V and 0 bases at J, with 15 bases between the two ends. CDR1 SGHTA and CDR2 FQGNSA come from the germline V gene.